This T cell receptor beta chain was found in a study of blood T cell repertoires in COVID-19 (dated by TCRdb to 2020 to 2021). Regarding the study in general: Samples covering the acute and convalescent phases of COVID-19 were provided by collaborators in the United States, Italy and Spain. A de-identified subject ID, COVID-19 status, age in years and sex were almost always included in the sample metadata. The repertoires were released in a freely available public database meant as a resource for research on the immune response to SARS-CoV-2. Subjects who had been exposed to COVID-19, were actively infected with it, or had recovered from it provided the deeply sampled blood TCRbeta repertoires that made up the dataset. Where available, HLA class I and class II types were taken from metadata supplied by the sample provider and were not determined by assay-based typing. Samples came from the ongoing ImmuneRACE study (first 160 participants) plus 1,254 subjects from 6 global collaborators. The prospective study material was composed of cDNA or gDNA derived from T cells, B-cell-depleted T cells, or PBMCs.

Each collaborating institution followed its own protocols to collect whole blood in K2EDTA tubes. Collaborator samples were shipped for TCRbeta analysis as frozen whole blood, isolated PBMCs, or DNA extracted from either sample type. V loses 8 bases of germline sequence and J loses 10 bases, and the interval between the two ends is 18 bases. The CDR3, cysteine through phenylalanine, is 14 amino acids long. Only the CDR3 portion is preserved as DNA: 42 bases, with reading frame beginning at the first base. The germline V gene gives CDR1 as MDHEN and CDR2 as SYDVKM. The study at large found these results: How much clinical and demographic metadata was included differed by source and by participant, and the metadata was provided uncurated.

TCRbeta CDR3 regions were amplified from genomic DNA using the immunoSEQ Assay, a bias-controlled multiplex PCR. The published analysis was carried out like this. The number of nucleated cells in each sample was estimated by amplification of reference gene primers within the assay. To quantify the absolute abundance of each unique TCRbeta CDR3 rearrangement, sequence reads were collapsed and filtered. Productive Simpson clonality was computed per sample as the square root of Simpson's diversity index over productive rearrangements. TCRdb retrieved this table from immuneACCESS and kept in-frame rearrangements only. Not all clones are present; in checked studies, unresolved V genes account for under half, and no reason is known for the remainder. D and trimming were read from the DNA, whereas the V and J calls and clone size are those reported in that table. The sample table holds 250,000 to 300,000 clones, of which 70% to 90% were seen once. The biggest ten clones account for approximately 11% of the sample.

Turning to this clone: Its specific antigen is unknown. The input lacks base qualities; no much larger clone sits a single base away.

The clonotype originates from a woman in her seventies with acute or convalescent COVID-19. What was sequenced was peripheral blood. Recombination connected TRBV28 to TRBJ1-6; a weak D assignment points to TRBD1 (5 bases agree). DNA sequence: TGTGCCAGCGGAGCCGGGCAGGGTGAATCACCCCTCCACTTT. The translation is CASGAGQGESPLHF.